This T cell receptor (beta chain) was identified during a study of graft-versus-host responses after intestinal transplantation. For this clone: Its matching antigen is unknown.

TCRdb keeps only in-frame clones here, not all; method: immunoSEQ multiplex PCR. Here the sample spans approximately 110,000 clones, roughly 93% being singletons. This CDR3 comprises 15 residues. Germline CDR1 is SGHVS and CDR2 is FNYEAQ. Deletions cut 5 bases from V and 2 bases from J, with 13 bases between. The sequence came from a human donor who was the organ donor for an intestinal transplant. Sample: unstimulated CD8+ T cells sorted from spleen or lymph node cells, taken before transplant. The chain has TRBV7-6 and TRBJ1-5; no clear D. The CDR3 region has the DNA TGTGCCAGCAGCCCCGGGATATGGGGCAATCAGCCCCAGCATTTT. Translated, it gives CASSPGIWGNQPQHF.